This T cell receptor (beta chain) originates from a study of blood T cell repertoires in COVID-19. Study-wide context: Nucleic acid was either cDNA or gDNA, and it came from T cells, B-cell-depleted T cells, or PBMCs.

Which cohort a participant joined came from the clinical history participants gave. Clones were read by immunoSEQ multiplex PCR, and TCRdb kept only the in-frame ones, dropping some. This table has around 250,000 clones, 80% to 90% appearing once. CDR1 is LGHDT and CDR2 is YNNKEL in the germline V gene (reference sequence). CDR3 length: 15 amino acids. V lost 2 bases, J lost 2 bases, and 3 bases stayed unmatched. This sequence was found in a woman aged 45-59 years who had recovered from COVID-19. The sequenced sample was PBMCs or T cells enriched from blood (not recorded which). The rearrangement links TRBV3-1 (or the pseudogene TRBV3-2) to TRBJ1-2; TRBD1 matches 9 bases. This chain's CDR3 is CASSQPGQGNYGYTF. DNA of the CDR3: TGTGCCAGCAGCCAACCGGGACAGGGAAACTATGGCTACACCTTC.